This paragraph covers one T cell receptor beta chain sequence. The data were obtained in a study of T cells expressing NK-cell markers. TCRdb reprocessed the 5' RACE reads, with one entry per CDR3 protein and no DNA. The sample table includes about 260,000 distinct CDR3 sequences. CDR3 length equals 12 residues. Germline V gene lookup returns CDR1 DFQATT and CDR2 SNEGSKA (reference sequence). The TCR originated in a man younger than 35 in good health. The sequenced material came from blood T cells: a sorted CD56 or NKG2C T cell subset, CD4+ or CD8+ T cells, or bulk PBMC T cells (not recorded which). This sequence joins TRBV20-1 and TRBJ2-7; TCRdb designates TRBD1, a call that cannot be tested without DNA. This CDR3 is CSARATGGEQYF.